This T cell receptor beta chain was retrieved from a study of early T cells in non-severe SARS-CoV-2 infection. This clonotype was observed many times. V lost 7 bases to trimming and J lost 4 bases, with 10 bases between them. This CDR3 spans 12 amino acids. CDR1 and CDR2 from the germline V gene are SQVTM and ANQGSEA. Unique molecular identifiers tagged individual cDNA molecules. TCRdb re-called the 5' RACE reads through MiXCR, storing one row per CDR3 protein. The sample shows about 56,000 distinct CDR3 sequences, about 10% of them seen only once. The TCR sequence derives from an adult who was a healthcare worker with PCR-confirmed SARS-CoV-2 infection or an uninfected control (not recorded which). The sequencing sample was made of whole blood. The chain couples TRBV29-1 to TRBJ1-4; no definite D call. The CDR3 sequence is CSAAESNEKLFF. The DNA for the CDR3 is TGCAGCGCAGCTGAGAGTAATGAAAAACTGTTTTTT.